The 16 T cell receptor beta chains given below trace back to one sample, sequenced in a study of blood T cells in healthy people across ages (dated by TCRdb to between 2015 and 2016). To prepare the library, 5' RACE was applied. A second about 7 to 12 cycle PCR used a sample-barcoded 5' primer and a J-beta primer mix. TCRdb reworked the public reads: Q25 trimming with fastp, MiXCR clone assembly, productive beta chains retained. Rows with one shared CDR3 protein collapse into an entry with the most common genes and DNA. In this sample the table shows some 1.8 million distinct CDR3 sequences, 39% of which occur a single time. Under 25% of the sample lies in the top ten. The sequenced sample consisted of blood. These receptors all stem from a human donor in good health.

This clonotype was recorded at least ten times. The chain has TRBV4-3 and TRBJ2-3, with a possible D match to TRBD2 (6 bases). In germline, CDR1 is LGHNA, CDR2 YSLEER. The V gene lost 2 bases and the J gene lost 2 bases, with 8 bases spanning the gap. The CDR3 spans 14 residues. CDR3 coding DNA: TGCGCCAGCAGCCAACTAGCGTTCACAGATACGCAGTATTTT. Translation: CASSQLAFTDTQYF.

This clonotype was recorded many times. This chain uses TRBV6-1 with TRBJ2-2; possibly TRBD1 for D (6 bases). The germline CDR1 and CDR2 sequences are MNHNS and SASEGT. The CDR3 has 14 amino acids. Trimming cost V 4 bases and J 3 bases, with 9 bases left between them. CDR3 nucleotides: TGTGCCAGCAGTGTTGGGGGCGACACCGGGGAGCTGTTTTTT. It yields the protein CASSVGGDTGELFF.

This clonotype was observed a handful of times. CDR3 region: CSAATQQGAGQPQHF. CDR3 bases: TGCAGTGCCGCGACACAACAGGGGGCGGGTCAGCCCCAGCATTTT. The chain is built from TRBV20-1 and TRBJ1-5; 9 bases are a match to TRBD1. With 6 bases clipped from V and 6 bases from J, the junction kept 12 bases outside the gene matches. Germline loops: CDR1 DFQATT, CDR2 SNEGSKA (reference sequence). The CDR3 sequence is 15 residues long.

This clonotype has only a few counts. The chain joins TRBV6-5 to TRBJ2-7; D is perhaps TRBD1 (6 bases). The germline gives CDR1 MNHEY, CDR2 SVGAGI. V lost 6 bases and J lost 0, with 12 bases in between. The CDR3 runs to 14 residues. CDR3 nucleotide sequence: TGTGCCAGCAGCGCTACGACAGGCTCCTACGAGCAGTACTTC. This encodes CASSATTGSYEQYF.

This clonotype was seen a few times. V and J are TRBV4-2 and TRBJ2-7; tentative D call: TRBD1 (5 bases). V was pared by 1 base and J by 2 bases, with 12 bases between. The CDR3 is made up of 15 amino acids. Germline CDR1 LGHNA, CDR2 YNFKEQ. Written as DNA, the CDR3 is TGTGCCAGCAGCCAAGCGGTGACAGAGACCTACGAGCAGTACTTC. Protein sequence: CASSQAVTETYEQYF.

The chain links TRBV5-5 to TRBJ1-5; perhaps TRBD1 as D (6 bases). Deletions cut 1 base from V and 6 bases from J, with 11 bases between. The CDR3 length is 14 residues. Looked up from germline, CDR1 is SGHKS and CDR2 is YYEKEE (reference sequence). DNA for the CDR3: TGTGCCAGCAGCTTGTACAGGGAAAGTCAGCCCCAGCATTTT. Encoded protein: CASSLYRESQPQHF.

The chain is built from TRBV15 and TRBJ1-4, with D possibly being TRBD1 (5 bases). CDR3 length equals 14 residues. V lost 8 bases and J 8 bases, leaving 18 bases between the germline ends. Germline V gene data show CDR1 as LNHNV and CDR2 as YYDKDF (reference sequence). The CDR3 DNA is TGTGCCACCTCCCGGGCCTCAACAGGAGAAAAACTGTTTTTT. Protein sequence: CATSRASTGEKLFF.

The chain links TRBV29-1 to TRBJ2-5, with D perhaps assigned TRBD1 or TRBD2 (6 bases each). Germline V gene sequence: CDR1 SQVTM, CDR2 ANQGSEA. This CDR3 is 14 amino acids long. The V and J ends lost 7 bases and 5 bases respectively, with 20 bases between them. CDR3 sequence reads: CSAAFRGGLETQYF. CDR3 coding DNA: TGCAGCGCCGCCTTCAGGGGAGGTTTGGAGACCCAGTACTTC. The full variable domain, with the rest looked up from reference TRBV29-1 and TRBJ2-5, is SAVISQKPSRDICQRGTSLTIQCQVDSQVTMMFWYRQQPGQSLTLIATANQGSEATYESGFVIDKFPISRPNLTFSTLTVSNMSPEDSSIYLCSAAFRGGLETQYFGPGTRLLVL.

The chain has TRBV20-1 and TRBJ2-3, with TRBD1 identical over 11 bases. The junction had 5 bases not matched to a gene; V was cut back by 3 bases and J by 3 bases. This CDR3 contains 15 residues. Per germline, CDR1 DFQATT and CDR2 SNEGSKA (reference sequence). The CDR3 nucleotides are TGCAGTGCTAGGATCCGGGACAGGGGGACAGATACGCAGTATTTT. Its protein product is CSARIRDRGTDTQYF.

The J gene is TRBJ1-1, the V gene TRBV6-1; TRBD1 aligns across 7 bases. V dropped 6 bases and J dropped 0; count of bases not matched to a gene: 4. CDR3 length: 14 residues. The germline V gene encodes CDR1 MNHNS and CDR2 SASEGT. Here the CDR3 reads CASREGQLNTEAFF. The CDR3 region has the DNA TGTGCCAGCAGGGAGGGACAGCTGAACACTGAAGCTTTCTTT.

This chain links TRBV20-1 with TRBJ2-3, with 9 bases lining up with TRBD1. CDR1 and CDR2 from the germline V gene are DFQATT and SNEGSKA (reference sequence). The J segment lost 1 base and the V segment lost 6 bases, leaving 8 bases of the junction unmatched. The CDR3 runs to 15 residues. The CDR3 region is CSATPGTGRTDTQYF. CDR3 DNA sequence: TGCAGTGCAACACCAGGGACAGGGCGCACAGATACGCAGTATTTT.

V and J are TRBV24-1 and TRBJ2-3; the match to TRBD2 covers 14 bases. The germline gives CDR1 KGHDR, CDR2 SFDVKD. The CDR3 is made up of 17 amino acids. J was trimmed by 4 bases and V by 2 bases; bases with no gene match: 4. The CDR3 protein is CATSDSTSGGVSDTQYF. The CDR3 nucleotides are TGTGCCACCAGTGATTCGACTAGCGGGGGGGTATCAGATACGCAGTATTTT.

This clonotype was seen more than once but under ten times. The chain carries TRBV5-6 and TRBJ2-4, with TRBD2 as a possible D gene (6 bases). Trimming took off 2 bases at V and 0 bases at J, with 12 bases between the two ends. The CDR3 covers 16 residues. Germline lookup yields CDR1 SGHDT and CDR2 YYEEEE. In DNA form, the CDR3 reads TGTGCCAGCAGCTTTGACCGGGGGATAGCCAAAAACATTCAGTACTTC. Translating gives CASSFDRGIAKNIQYF.

The rearrangement uses TRBV29-1 and TRBJ1-4; D unresolved. With 3 bases removed from V and 5 bases from J, the gap between germline ends came to 16 bases. Germline values: CDR1 SQVTM, CDR2 ANQGSEA. CDR3 length: 15 residues. In DNA, the CDR3 is TGCAGCGTTGAGGGCAACTTGAGAAGCAATGAAAAACTGTTTTTT. Amino acids: CSVEGNLRSNEKLFF.

This clonotype showed up just once. V usage is TRBV2 and J usage is TRBJ2-3; D gene ambiguous. The germline V gene encodes CDR1 SNHLY and CDR2 FYNNEI. V gave up 7 bases and J gave up 5 bases, with 13 bases separating them. The CDR3 extends over 13 amino acids. The CDR3 DNA reads as TGTGCCAGCATTGAGCCTCCGAAAGATACGCAGTATTTT. It codes for CASIEPPKDTQYF. Full variable domain (rest looked up from reference TRBV2 and TRBJ2-3): EPEVTQTPSHQVTQMGQEVILRCVPISNHLYFYWYRQILGQKVEFLVSFYNNEISEKSEIFDDQFSVERPDGSNFTLKIRSTKLEDSAMYFCASIEPPKDTQYFGPGTRLTVL.

The chain joins TRBV4-1 to TRBJ2-5, with D unresolved. The CDR3 has 13 amino acids. Trimming removed 4 bases at V and 5 bases at J, with 11 bases between. The germline V gene encodes CDR1 MGHRA and CDR2 YSYEKL. This CDR3 is CASSLAHVETQYF. In DNA form, the CDR3 reads TGCGCCAGCAGCCTGGCCCACGTTGAGACCCAGTACTTC.